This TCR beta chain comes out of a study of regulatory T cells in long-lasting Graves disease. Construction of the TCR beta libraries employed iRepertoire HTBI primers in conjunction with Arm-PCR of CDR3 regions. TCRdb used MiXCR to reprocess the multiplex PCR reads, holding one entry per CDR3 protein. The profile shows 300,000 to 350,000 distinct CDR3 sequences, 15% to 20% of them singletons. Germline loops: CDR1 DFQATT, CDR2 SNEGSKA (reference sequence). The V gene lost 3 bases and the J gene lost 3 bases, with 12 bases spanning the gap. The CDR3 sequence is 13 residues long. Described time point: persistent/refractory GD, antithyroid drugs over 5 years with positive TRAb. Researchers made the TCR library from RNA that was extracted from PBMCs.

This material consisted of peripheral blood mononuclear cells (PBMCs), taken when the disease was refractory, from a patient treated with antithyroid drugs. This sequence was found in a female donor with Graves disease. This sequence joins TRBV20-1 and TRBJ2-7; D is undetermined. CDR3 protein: CSASGRGNYEQYF. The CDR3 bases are TGCAGTGCTAGCGGACGCGGCAACTACGAGCAGTACTTC.